A single sample gave rise to the 26 T cell receptor beta chains below, sequenced in a study of T cell clonality in common variable immunodeficiency. Clones were read by immunoSEQ multiplex PCR, and TCRdb kept only the in-frame ones, dropping some. The sample gives roughly 43,000 clones, none seen only once, and the top ten clones hold about 0.73%. Sequencing was carried out using peripheral blood mononuclear cells. The receptors were sampled from a person between 18 and 69 years old in good health.

Only a few counts were recorded for this clone. An end of the junction differs from the germline gene, which may be a read error. The observed sequence ends 3 residues before the CDR3 terminus, with the missing tail filled in from the germline J gene. The V call is TRBV7-7, the J call TRBJ2-3; 8 nucleotides match TRBD2. The CDR3 length is 14 residues. The germline V gene encodes CDR1 SSHAT and CDR2 FNYEAQ (reference sequence). The CDR3 DNA, read in part, is TGTGCTAGCAGCCGGGCGGGACTAGTTGCTACG. It translates to CASSRAGLVAT. The whole CDR3 sequence is CASSRAGLVATQYF.

This clone was detected many times. Sequencing ends 3 residues short of the CDR3 end; the germline J gene provides the rest. This chain connects TRBV19 to TRBJ2-1; TRBD2 matches 12 bases. The CDR3 extends over 16 amino acids. Germline values: CDR1 LNHDA, CDR2 SQIVND (reference sequence). Trimming took 7 bases from V and 0 from J; bases not matched to a gene: 4. The CDR3 loop is CASKGLAGSSYNEQFF. The part of the CDR3 DNA that was read is TGTGCCAGTAAGGGACTAGCGGGTTCCTCCTACAATGAG.

This clone was counted many times. The read gets to within 3 residues of the CDR3 end, and the germline J gene fills in the rest. The V gene is TRBV19, the J gene TRBJ1-5; D not resolved. There are 14 residues in the CDR3. With 3 bases removed from V and 1 base from J, the gap between germline ends came to 7 bases. Germline V gives CDR1 LNHDA, CDR2 SQIVND (reference sequence). This chain's CDR3 is CASSMSPSNQPQHF. The covered CDR3 bases are TGTGCCAGTAGTATGTCCCCGAGCAATCAGCCC.

This clone has ten or more counts. The read ends 3 residues early relative to the CDR3; the germline J gene fills the gap. The V gene is TRBV19, the J gene TRBJ2-3, with TRBD2 matching over 12 bases. This CDR3 spans 18 amino acids. Germline V gene sequence: CDR1 LNHDA, CDR2 SQIVND (reference sequence). V lost 5 bases and J lost 6; bases outside the gene matches: 15. The CDR3 bases that were read are TGTGCCAGTAGTCCAAGCCCCGGACTAGCGGGGTCGCAGGATACG. Translated: CASSPSPGLAGSQDT. In full, the CDR3 is CASSPSPGLAGSQDTQYF.

This clone was observed at least ten times. The observed sequence ends 3 residues before the CDR3 terminus, with the missing tail filled in from the germline J gene. The J gene is TRBJ2-1, the V gene TRBV4-1, with 9 positions matching TRBD1. The CDR3 spans 15 residues. With V trimmed by 1 base and J by 3 bases, 1 base remained unmatched. Germline CDR1 and CDR2: MGHRA and YSYEKL. CDR3 DNA (partial): TGCGCCAGCAGCCAAGGGACAGGGGACTACAATGAG. Encoded protein: CASSQGTGDYNE. The whole CDR3 sequence reads CASSQGTGDYNEQFF.

This clone appeared many times. The sequenced fragment ends 3 residues before the CDR3 boundary, so the rest is inferred from the germline J gene. Other DNA sequences within the sample encode an identical CDR3. The rearrangement joins TRBV20-1 to TRBJ2-7, with 7 bases matching TRBD2. The CDR3 is 12 amino acids. CDR1 is DFQATT, CDR2 SNEGSKA, per germline (reference sequence). The junction had 3 bases not matched to a gene; V was cut back by 3 bases and J by 4 bases. The CDR3 sequence: CSASPSGYEQYF. The sequenced part of the CDR3 DNA is TGCAGTGCTAGCCCTAGCGGATACGAG.

This clone was seen many times. Read data end 3 residues before the CDR3 end; the end is taken from the germline J gene. The chain joins TRBV10-3 to TRBJ2-3; the match to TRBD2 covers 9 bases. The junction had 7 bases not matched to a gene; V was cut back by 6 bases and J by 3 bases. The CDR3 spans 15 residues. Per the germline V gene, CDR1 is ENHRY and CDR2 is SYGVKD. The CDR3 bases that were read are TGTGCCATCAGCCCCAGCGGGAGGACAACAGATACG. The encoded protein is CAISPSGRTTDT. The CDR3 reads in full as CAISPSGRTTDTQYF.

This clone has a count of ten or more. The sequenced fragment ends 3 residues before the CDR3 boundary, so the rest is inferred from the germline J gene. The chain uses TRBV7-2 and TRBJ1-1, with D possibly matching TRBD1 (5 bases). In germline, CDR1 is SGHTA, CDR2 FQGNSA. The CDR3 totals 13 residues. Trimming removed 3 bases from V and 5 bases from J, with 10 bases in between. The covered CDR3 bases are TGTGCCAGCAGCTTGGGGGGGGGAACTGAA. It translates to CASSLGGGTE. The whole CDR3 protein is CASSLGGGTEAFF.

In this sample, this clone turned up many times. The read terminates 3 residues ahead of where the CDR3 ends, so the germline J gene completes it. The rearrangement links TRBV7-9 to TRBJ1-1, with 10 bases that match TRBD1. Trimming removed 5 bases from V and 0 bases from J; junction bases left unmatched: 3. This CDR3 contains 15 residues. Germline V CDR1 and CDR2: SEHNR, FQNEAQ (reference sequence). Incomplete CDR3 DNA: TGTGCCAGCAGCCCGGGACAGGGGATGAACACTGAA. Translated: CASSPGQGMNTE. The entire CDR3 protein is CASSPGQGMNTEAFF. Supplemented by reference TRBV7-9 and TRBJ1-1, the full variable domain reads DTGVSQNPRHKITKRGQNVTFRCDPISEHNRLYWYRQTLGQGPEFLTYFQNEAQLEKSRLLSDRFSAERPKGSFSTLEIQRTEQGDSAMYLCASSPGQGMNTEAFFGQGTRLTVV.

This clone was seen repeatedly, ten times or more. The CDR3 end is not reached by the read, which stops 3 residues before it; the germline J gene fills it in. V gene TRBV4-1 combines with J gene TRBJ2-2, with 9 bases that match TRBD1. The V gene's germline CDR1 is MGHRA and CDR2 YSYEKL. The CDR3 totals 15 residues. With V trimmed by 4 bases and J by 8 bases, 8 bases remained unmatched. The CDR3 bases that were read are TGCGCCAGCAGCCCAGGACAGGGGATAGGTGGGGAG. Residues: CASSPGQGIGGE. The full CDR3 is CASSPGQGIGGELFF.

This clone was recorded at least ten times. Read data end 3 residues before the CDR3 end; the end is taken from the germline J gene. The V gene is TRBV6-2 or TRBV6-3, the J gene TRBJ1-1; tentative D call: TRBD1 (6 bases). Germline CDR1 is MNHEY and CDR2 is SVGEGT. V lost 2 bases and J lost 3, with 7 bases in between. The CDR3 is 13 residues long. The DNA read from the CDR3 is TGTGCCAGCAGTTACCCAGGGGACACTGAA. This gives the protein CASSYPGDTE. The complete CDR3 reads CASSYPGDTEAFF.

This clone was detected ten times or more. The CDR3 end lies 3 residues beyond the end of the read and is filled in from the germline J gene. V usage is TRBV7-9 and J usage is TRBJ2-2; the D gene is possibly TRBD2 (6 bases). CDR3 length equals 15 residues. V lost 2 bases to trimming and J lost 4 bases, with 11 bases between them. Germline CDR1 SEHNR, CDR2 FQNEAQ (reference sequence). CDR3 DNA, as far as it was read: TGTGCCAGCAGCTTACCCCCCGGGGGCACCGGGGAG. Its translation: CASSLPPGGTGE. The whole CDR3 region reads CASSLPPGGTGELFF.

This clone has a count of ten or more. The read comes to an end 3 residues before the CDR3 does, leaving the germline J gene to fill in the end. The genes are TRBV10-3 and TRBJ1-2, with a possible D match to TRBD1 (6 bases). V lost 4 bases and J 6 bases, leaving 21 bases between the germline ends. This CDR3 spans 16 amino acids. The germline CDR1 and CDR2 sequences are ENHRY and SYGVKD. The chain's CDR3 is CAISGLSTGDSDGYTF. The CDR3 DNA, read in part, is TGTGCCATCAGTGGGTTATCGACAGGAGACTCTGATGGC.

This clone has at least ten counts. The CDR3 is cut off 3 residues early in the read; its end comes from the germline J gene. This chain joins TRBV6-2 or TRBV6-3 and TRBJ1-2, with 8 bases identical to TRBD1. Germline V CDR1 and CDR2: MNHEY, SVGEGT. The CDR3 covers 14 residues. Trimming took 6 bases from V and 5 from J; bases not matched to a gene: 8. The CDR3 sequence is CASRPRDRKYGYTF. Partial CDR3 DNA: TGTGCCAGCAGGCCCCGGGACAGGAAATATGGC.

There are many counts of this clone. The read ends 3 residues before the CDR3 terminus; that terminus is restored from the germline J gene. V usage is TRBV5-1 and J usage is TRBJ2-7, with 10 bases lining up with TRBD1. Germline values: CDR1 SGHRS, CDR2 YFSETQ. J lost 6 bases, V lost 0 bases, and 6 bases had no gene match. The CDR3 covers 15 residues. The CDR3 bases that were read are TGCGCCAGCAGCTTGGGACAGGGGGCGACTATCGAG. Translation: CASSLGQGATIE. The whole CDR3 region reads CASSLGQGATIEQYF.

Ten or more counts support this clone. The read terminates 3 residues before the CDR3 end, so the remaining end is supplied by the germline J gene. This sequence joins TRBV12-3 or TRBV12-4 and TRBJ2-3; 10 bases agree with TRBD2. V shed 0 bases, J shed 3 bases, and the junction held 9 bases outside the gene matches. This CDR3 contains 18 residues. The sequenced CDR3 bases are TGTGCCAGCAGTTTAGCGACCGAGCGGGGGGGTACGACAGATACG. This translates into CASSLATERGGTTDT. The full CDR3 protein is CASSLATERGGTTDTQYF.

On this clone: A single base is all that separates this from a far larger clone, so a read error is likely. The read finishes 3 residues shy of the CDR3 end, and the germline J gene is used to complete it. The V call is TRBV7-2, the J call TRBJ2-5; D not resolved. V shed 2 bases and J shed 4 bases, with 8 bases lying between them. Germline V gene lookup returns CDR1 SGHTA and CDR2 FQGNSA. This CDR3 has 13 residues. CDR3 DNA, as far as it was read: TGTGCCAGCAGCTTATTCAGGAGAGAGACC. Residues: CASSLFRRET. From start to end, the CDR3 is CASSLFRRETQYF.

This clone was recorded many times. The CDR3 goes on 3 residues after the read ends, and that part is filled in from the germline J gene. The chain recombines TRBV20-1 with TRBJ2-5; D may be TRBD1 or TRBD2 (6 bases each). Germline lookup yields CDR1 DFQATT and CDR2 SNEGSKA (reference sequence). The V end lost 6 bases, the J end lost 5 bases, and 13 bases lay between the germline ends. The CDR3 sequence is 12 residues long. The CDR3 sequence is CSARQGRETQYF. CDR3 DNA (partial): TGCAGTGCCCGGCAGGGGAGGGAGACC.

Ten or more counts support this clone. The chain's CDR3 is CASTRSSGTGSNQPQHF. CDR3 DNA (partial): TGTGCCAGTACCAGATCATCCGGGACAGGGTCCAATCAGCCC. The V and J genes are TRBV19 and TRBJ1-5, with 9 nucleotides matching TRBD1. The read ends 3 residues shy of where the CDR3 ends; the end is completed using the germline J gene. CDR1 and CDR2 (germline): LNHDA, SQIVND (reference sequence). CDR3 length equals 17 residues. Losses at the gene ends were 7 bases for V and 3 bases for J; bases not matched to a gene: 13.

This clone showed up many times. The observed sequence ends 3 residues before the CDR3 terminus, with the missing tail filled in from the germline J gene. This rearrangement joins TRBV28 to TRBJ2-2, with 8 nucleotides matching TRBD2. The junction had 11 bases not matched to a gene; V was cut back by 5 bases and J by 6 bases. The CDR3 extends over 16 amino acids. In germline, CDR1 is MDHEN, CDR2 SYDVKM. The CDR3 bases that were read are TGTGCCAGCAGTCCGCCGGGAGCGGGAGTGGCCGGGGAG. It is translated as CASSPPGAGVAGE. From start to end, the CDR3 is CASSPPGAGVAGELFF.

This clone was observed many times. The read stops 3 residues short of the end of the CDR3; the missing end is completed from the germline J gene. J is TRBJ2-7 and V is TRBV20-1, with 11 bases fitting TRBD2. V trimming: 3 bases; J trimming: 1 base; junction bases outside the gene matches: 8. Germline-derived CDR1 and CDR2 are DFQATT and SNEGSKA (reference sequence). The CDR3 covers 16 residues. The CDR3 is CSARPTVAGGSYEQYF. The DNA read from the CDR3 is TGCAGTGCTAGGCCTACCGTAGCGGGGGGGTCCTACGAG.

This clone was observed many times. The read ends 3 residues before the CDR3 terminus; that terminus is restored from the germline J gene. The chain recombines TRBV7-9 with TRBJ2-3; the D is unclear. CDR1 is SEHNR and CDR2 is FQNEAQ in the germline V gene (reference sequence). Trimming cost V 4 bases and J 5 bases, with 13 bases left between them. This CDR3 comprises 14 residues. The covered CDR3 bases are TGTGCCAGCAGCTCTAGTCTAGTGGAAGATACG. Residues: CASSSSLVEDT. The CDR3, in full, reads CASSSSLVEDTQYF.

This clone has a count of ten or more. CDR3 DNA (partial): TGTGCCAGCAGCCAAGATCACAGGGGAGGTAACTCCTACGAG. This encodes CASSQDHRGGNSYE. The whole CDR3 protein is CASSQDHRGGNSYEQYF. The J gene is TRBJ2-7, the V gene TRBV3-1 (or the pseudogene TRBV3-2); a weak D match, TRBD1 (7 bases). Read sequence stops 3 residues before the CDR3 end, and the germline J gene provides the missing end. CDR1 and CDR2 from the germline V gene are LGHDT and YNNKEL (reference sequence). Trimming took off 0 bases at V and 0 bases at J, with 15 bases between the two ends. The CDR3 has 17 amino acids.

Ten or more counts support this clone. Read data end 3 residues before the CDR3 end; the end is taken from the germline J gene. This chain uses TRBV6-2 or TRBV6-3 with TRBJ1-3; D is unclear. Germline CDR1 MNHEY, CDR2 SVGEGT. This CDR3 contains 13 residues. V was cut by 2 bases and J by 7 bases, with 9 bases left in between. Partial CDR3 DNA: TGTGCCAGCAGTTACCGGCCGGGGAACACC. Encoded protein: CASSYRPGNT. The CDR3, in full, reads CASSYRPGNTIYF.

This clone was seen repeatedly, ten times or more. With the read ending 3 residues before the CDR3 end, the germline J gene is used to fill in that end. The chain has TRBV28 and TRBJ1-2; D remains unclear. Germline V gives CDR1 MDHEN, CDR2 SYDVKM. This CDR3 is built from 12 residues. Trimming shortened V by 6 bases and J by 5 bases, and 10 bases separated the two germline ends. The part of the CDR3 DNA that was read is TGTGCCAGCAGGGCTGACAAGTATGGC. It translates to CASRADKYG. The whole CDR3 protein is CASRADKYGYTF.

Turning to this clone: Read data end 3 residues before the CDR3 end; the end is taken from the germline J gene. The rearrangement uses TRBV11-3 and TRBJ1-2, with D uncertain. CDR3 length: 13 amino acids. V was trimmed by 3 bases and J by 4 bases, leaving 9 bases between them. Per the germline V gene, CDR1 is SGHNT and CDR2 is YENEEA. The covered CDR3 bases are TGTGCCAGCAGCTTCCGTAGCGGCTATGGC. This gives the protein CASSFRSGYG. The complete CDR3 reads CASSFRSGYGYTF.